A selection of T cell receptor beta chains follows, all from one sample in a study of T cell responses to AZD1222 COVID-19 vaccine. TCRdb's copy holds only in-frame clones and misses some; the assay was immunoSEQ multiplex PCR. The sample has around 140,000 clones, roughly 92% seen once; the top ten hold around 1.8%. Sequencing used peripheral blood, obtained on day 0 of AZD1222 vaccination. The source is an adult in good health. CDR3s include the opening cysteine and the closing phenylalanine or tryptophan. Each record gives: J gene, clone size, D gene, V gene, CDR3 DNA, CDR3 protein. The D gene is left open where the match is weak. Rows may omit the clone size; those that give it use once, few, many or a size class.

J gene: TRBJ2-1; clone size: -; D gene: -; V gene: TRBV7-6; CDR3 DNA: TGTGCCAGCAGCCCAAGGGTAGAGGGAAACAATGAGCAGTTCTTC; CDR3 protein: CASSPRVEGNNEQFF
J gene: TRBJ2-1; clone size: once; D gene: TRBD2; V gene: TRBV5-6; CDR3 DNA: TGTGCCAGCAGCCCCCCCCCGACTAGCGGGCGATACAATGAGCAGTTCTTC; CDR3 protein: CASSPPPTSGRYNEQFF
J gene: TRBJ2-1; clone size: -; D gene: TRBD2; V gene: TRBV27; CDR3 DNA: TGTGCCAGCAGTGTACTAAGCGGGAGACTCTTTGAGCAGTTCTTC; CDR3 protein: CASSVLSGRLFEQFF
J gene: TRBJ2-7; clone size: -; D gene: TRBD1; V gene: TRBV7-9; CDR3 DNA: TGTGCCAGCAGCCCCCGGGACAGGCCCCGTGACGAGCAGTACTTC; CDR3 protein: CASSPRDRPRDEQYF
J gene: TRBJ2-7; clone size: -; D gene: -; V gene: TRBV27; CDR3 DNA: TGTGCCAGCAGTTTAGGTTGGGAGAGAGACTACGAGCAGTACTTC; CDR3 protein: CASSLGWERDYEQYF
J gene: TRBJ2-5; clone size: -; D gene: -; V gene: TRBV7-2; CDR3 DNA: TGTGCCAGCAGCCCTTCGAGGCATGGGGTTGGGGAGACCCAGTACTTC; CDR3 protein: CASSPSRHGVGETQYF
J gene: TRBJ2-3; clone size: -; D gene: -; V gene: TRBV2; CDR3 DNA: TGTGCCAGCCTTGCTTGGACCAGTACGCAGTATTTT; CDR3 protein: CASLAWTSTQYF
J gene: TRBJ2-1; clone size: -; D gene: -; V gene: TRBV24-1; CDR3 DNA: TGTGCCACCAGTGATTTCCGGGCCAGAGAGCAGTTCTTC; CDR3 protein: CATSDFRAREQFF
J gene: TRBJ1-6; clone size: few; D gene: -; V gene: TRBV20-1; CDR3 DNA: TGCAGTGCTAGTGATGCCGGGGCAAAGGGAAATTCACCCCTCCACTTT; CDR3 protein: CSASDAGAKGNSPLHF
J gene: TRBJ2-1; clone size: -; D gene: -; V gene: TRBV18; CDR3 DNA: TGTGCCAGCTCACCGACCCCTTCCTACAATGAGCAGTTCTTC; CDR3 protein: CASSPTPSYNEQFF